A single sample is the source of the 30 T cell receptor beta chains below, sequenced in a study of T cell repertoires in cytomegalovirus infection. Using its own MiXCR run on the reads, TCRdb lists one record per CDR3 protein. The sample has some 440,000 distinct CDR3 sequences, 30% to 40% seen once; the top ten hold roughly an eighth. The specimen sequenced was PBMCs. The receptor set was obtained from a human donor in good health (CMV status not recorded). Some clones in this sample may be carry-over from other donors' samples.

This clonotype was seen only a few times. The rearrangement uses TRBV30 and TRBJ1-3; D ambiguous. The CDR3 extends over 19 amino acids. Germline V gives CDR1 GTSNPN, CDR2 SVGIG (reference sequence). V gave up 0 bases and J gave up 0 bases, with 21 bases separating them. For the CDR3, the DNA is TGTGCCTGGAGTGTACTAGGCTCTGTAAAGCGGAGCTCTGGAAACACCATATATTTT. It yields the protein CAWSVLGSVKRSSGNTIYF. Looking up the rest from reference TRBV30 and TRBJ1-3 gives the full variable domain: SQTIHQWPATLVQPVGSPLSLECTVEGTSNPNLYWYRQAAGRGLQLLFYSVGIGQISSEVPQNLSASRPQDRQFILSSKKLLLSDSGFYLCAWSVLGSVKRSSGNTIYFGEGSWLTVV.

This sequence joins TRBV2 and TRBJ2-3; 7 positions agree with TRBD1. The V gene's germline CDR1 is SNHLY and CDR2 FYNNEI. With V trimmed by 4 bases and J by 0 bases, 4 bases remained unmatched. CDR3 length equals 15 residues. The CDR3 sequence is CASSGDSSSTDTQYF. The CDR3, as DNA: TGTGCCAGCAGTGGGGACAGCTCTAGCACAGATACGCAGTATTTT.

The CDR3 bases are TGTGCCAGCAGTGAAGCGGGAACACTGAACACCGGGGAGCTGTTTTTT. Protein sequence: CASSEAGTLNTGELFF. The rearrangement uses TRBV6-1 and TRBJ2-2; D is unclear. CDR1 is MNHNS and CDR2 is SASEGT in the germline V gene. The germline V and J ends were trimmed by 0 bases and 1 base, with 9 bases remaining between them. There are 16 residues in the CDR3.

The rearrangement links TRBV20-1 to TRBJ1-1; D is undetermined. Trimming shortened V by 0 bases and J by 1 base, and 9 bases separated the two germline ends. The CDR3 contains 14 residues. In germline, CDR1 is DFQATT, CDR2 SNEGSKA (reference sequence). The CDR3 DNA follows: TGCAGTGCTAGAGACGGGCGGGGGAACACTGAAGCTTTCTTT. Its translation: CSARDGRGNTEAFF.

The sample holds many counts of this clonotype. The chain carries TRBV7-8 and TRBJ1-4; D call uncertain. This CDR3 is 16 amino acids long. Germline CDR1 and CDR2: SGHVS and FQNEAQ. V lost 0 bases to trimming and J lost 0 bases, with 8 bases between them. The CDR3 DNA sequence: TGTGCCAGCAGCTTAGCCCTCCGAACAACTAATGAAAAACTGTTTTTT. Translated, it gives CASSLALRTTNEKLFF.

This rearrangement joins TRBV2 to TRBJ1-5, with 8 bases matching TRBD1. V lost 8 bases and J lost 1; bases outside the gene matches: 1. CDR1 and CDR2 (germline): SNHLY, FYNNEI. The CDR3 extends over 13 amino acids. The CDR3 loop reads CASGDRSNQPQHF. CDR3 nucleotides: TGTGCCAGCGGGGACAGGAGCAATCAGCCCCAGCATTTT. Variable domain in full (rest from reference TRBV2 and TRBJ1-5): EPEVTQTPSHQVTQMGQEVILRCVPISNHLYFYWYRQILGQKVEFLVSFYNNEISEKSEIFDDQFSVERPDGSNFTLKIRSTKLEDSAMYFCASGDRSNQPQHFGDGTRLSIL.

In its sample, this clonotype was seen many times. The chain combines TRBV12-3 or TRBV12-4 with TRBJ2-3; 9 bases align to TRBD2. This CDR3 has 15 residues. Losses at the gene ends were 6 bases for V and 4 bases for J; bases not matched to a gene: 8. This CDR3 is CASSLGGGGADTQYF. CDR3 bases: TGTGCCAGCAGCCTGGGAGGCGGGGGGGCAGATACGCAGTATTTT.

This chain joins TRBV7-3 and TRBJ1-6, with no clear D. Trimming cost V 5 bases and J 7 bases, with 9 bases left between them. Germline assignment: CDR1 SGHTA and CDR2 FQGTGA. The CDR3 has 13 amino acids. The CDR3 sequence: CASSPRTNSPLHF. The CDR3 DNA reads TGTGCCAGCAGCCCACGGACCAATTCACCCCTCCACTTT.

This clonotype was seen once. The chain carries TRBV29-1 and TRBJ2-4, with D tentatively TRBD1 (7 bases). The germline V gene has CDR1 SQVTM and CDR2 ANQGSEA. V was shortened by 6 bases and J by 4 bases, with 25 bases between the two germline ends. CDR3 size: 17 residues. The DNA of the CDR3 is TGCAGCGTGGATTCCCCCCAGGGGGGCCCTGGGAAAAACATTCAGTACTTC. As protein: CSVDSPQGGPGKNIQYF.

The chain couples TRBV11-2 to TRBJ2-1; 7 bases map to TRBD2. V was clipped by 1 base and J by 7 bases; unmatched bases: 4. The CDR3 runs 14 residues. Germline CDR1 is SGHAT and CDR2 is FQNNGV. The DNA for the CDR3 is TGTGCCAGCAGCTTAGGAGGACTAGGGAATGAGCAGTTCTTC. Its protein is CASSLGGLGNEQFF.

Ten or more counts support this clonotype. This chain connects TRBV7-2 to TRBJ1-1; D not certain. The CDR3 spans 15 residues. Per the germline V gene, CDR1 is SGHTA and CDR2 is FQGNSA. V lost 0 bases and J 2 bases, leaving 10 bases between the germline ends. The CDR3 loop is CASSLAPTVNTEAFF. The CDR3 DNA is TGTGCCAGCAGCTTAGCGCCGACCGTAAACACTGAAGCTTTCTTT.

The rearrangement joins TRBV20-1 to TRBJ1-1; weak D call: TRBD1 (5 bases). Germline lookup yields CDR1 DFQATT and CDR2 SNEGSKA (reference sequence). The CDR3 spans 13 residues. V lost 5 bases to trimming and J lost 0 bases, with 10 bases between them. CDR3 nucleotides: TGCAGTGCTCGACAGTTCATGAACACTGAAGCTTTCTTT. This encodes CSARQFMNTEAFF.

This clonotype showed up many times. V is TRBV7-6 and J is TRBJ2-3; no reliable D call. CDR1 SGHVS and CDR2 FNYEAQ come from the germline V gene. The V and J ends lost 5 bases and 6 bases respectively, with 9 bases between them. This CDR3 has 12 amino acids. The CDR3 nucleotides are TGTGCCAGCAGCCACACCGATGATACGCAGTATTTT. Its translation: CASSHTDDTQYF.

This clonotype was counted ten times or more. The V and J genes are TRBV12-3 or TRBV12-4 and TRBJ2-2, with D possibly TRBD2 on 6 matching bases. The CDR3 extends over 14 amino acids. V dropped 2 bases and J dropped 3 bases, with 7 bases sitting between them. CDR3 amino acids: CASSLSGDTGELFF. CDR3 DNA sequence: TGTGCCAGCAGTTTATCGGGGGACACCGGGGAGCTGTTTTTT.

The chain has TRBV24-1 and TRBJ2-1, with 16 bases identical to TRBD2. Unmatched junction bases numbered 6, after V lost 4 bases and J lost 1 base. Germline CDR1 KGHDR, CDR2 SFDVKD. This CDR3 has 19 amino acids. CDR3 sequence reads: CATSDPGLAGGQSYNEQFF. DNA for the CDR3: TGTGCCACCAGTGACCCGGGACTAGCGGGGGGGCAATCCTACAATGAGCAGTTCTTC.

This clonotype was counted at least ten times. V is TRBV12-3 or TRBV12-4 and J is TRBJ1-2; 10 nucleotides match TRBD1. This CDR3 contains 13 residues. Trimming removed 3 bases from V and 7 bases from J; junction bases left unmatched: 2. In DNA form, the CDR3 reads TGTGCCAGCAGTTTTGGGACAGGGGTTGGCTACACCTTC. Encoded protein: CASSFGTGVGYTF.

In its sample, this clonotype was seen many times. The V and J genes are TRBV7-2 and TRBJ2-2; D uncertain. The V gene's germline CDR1 is SGHTA and CDR2 FQGNSA. There are 12 residues in the CDR3. The V end lost 1 base, the J end lost 7 bases, and 4 bases lay between the germline ends. The CDR3 DNA is TGTGCCAGCAGCTTAGAGGTCGGGGAGCTGTTTTTT. Amino acids: CASSLEVGELFF.

This clonotype was observed at least ten times. The chain carries TRBV7-9 and TRBJ1-4, with no clear D. The CDR3 covers 16 residues. CDR1 SEHNR and CDR2 FQNEAQ come from the germline V gene (reference sequence). Trimming took off 6 bases at V and 0 bases at J, with 14 bases between the two ends. CDR3 sequence (DNA): TGTGCCAGCAGTTGGAGTACAGCCTCAACTAATGAAAAACTGTTTTTT. It codes for CASSWSTASTNEKLFF.

V is TRBV5-5 and J is TRBJ2-1; no clear D gene. V was pared by 5 bases and J by 5 bases, with 5 bases between. This CDR3 spans 11 amino acids. Germline V gives CDR1 SGHKS, CDR2 YYEKEE (reference sequence). CDR3 in DNA: TGTGCCAGCAGGGCGCACAATGAGCAGTTCTTC. The encoded protein is CASRAHNEQFF.

The CDR3 DNA reads as TGTGCCAGCAGTTACCCAACCTCGCACCCGACACGTTCTAACTATGGCTACACCTTC. It encodes CASSYPTSHPTRSNYGYTF. V gene TRBV6-6 combines with J gene TRBJ1-2; D is undetermined. Germline loops: CDR1 MNHNY, CDR2 SVGAGI (reference sequence). This CDR3 is 19 amino acids long. Trimming shortened V by 2 bases and J by 0 bases, and 22 bases separated the two germline ends.

This clonotype was recorded a few times. This rearrangement joins TRBV15 to TRBJ1-1; TRBD1 aligns across 7 bases. CDR3 length: 14 residues. After removal of 3 bases from V and 7 bases from J, the junction contained 8 bases not matched to a gene. Per germline, CDR1 LNHNV and CDR2 YYDKDF (reference sequence). The CDR3 DNA sequence: TGTGCCACCAGCAGTGTGACAGGGTTCGGTGAAGCTTTCTTT. It yields the protein CATSSVTGFGEAFF. Filled out from reference TRBV15 and TRBJ1-1, the complete variable domain reads DAMVIQNPRYQVTQFGKPVTLSCSQTLNHNVMYWYQQKSSQAPKLLFHYYDKDFNNEADTPDNFQSRRPNTSFCFLDIRSPGLGDTAMYLCATSSVTGFGEAFFGQGTRLTVV.

The rearrangement links TRBV12-3 or TRBV12-4 to TRBJ1-3; the D is unclear. The CDR3 is 11 residues long. Trimming removed 6 bases at V and 4 bases at J, with 4 bases between. The CDR3 DNA follows: TGTGCCAGCAGCCAAGGAAACACCATATATTTT. This encodes CASSQGNTIYF.

The chain uses TRBV28 and TRBJ1-1; D remains ambiguous. The CDR3 contains 12 residues. V was clipped by 5 bases and J by 10 bases, with 14 bases between them. CDR1 MDHEN and CDR2 SYDVKM come from the germline V gene. The CDR3 protein is CASSPAKFGAFF. As DNA, the CDR3 is TGTGCCAGCAGTCCAGCTAAGTTCGGAGCTTTCTTT. Using reference TRBV28 and TRBJ1-1 for the parts outside the CDR3, the full variable domain is DVKVTQSSRYLVKRTGEKVFLECVQDMDHENMFWYRQDPGLGLRLIYFSYDVKMKEKGDIPEGYSVSREKKERFSLILESASTNQTSMYLCASSPAKFGAFFGQGTRLTVV.

J is TRBJ2-7 and V is TRBV20-1; 11 positions agree with TRBD1. This CDR3 has 15 residues. Per the germline V gene, CDR1 is DFQATT and CDR2 is SNEGSKA (reference sequence). V lost 6 bases to trimming and J lost 4 bases; unmatched junction nucleotides: 11. The CDR3 DNA reads as TGCAGTGCCAAACTTACGGACAGGGGGCCATACGAGCAGTACTTC. It encodes CSAKLTDRGPYEQYF.

The chain couples TRBV4-1 to TRBJ2-7; D may be TRBD1 (7 bases). The CDR3 spans 14 residues. The germline V gene has CDR1 MGHRA and CDR2 YSYEKL. Between the trimmed V and J ends, which lost 3 bases and 6 bases, there was a span of 15 bases. This CDR3 reads CASSQRDSQTEQYF. The CDR3 DNA follows: TGCGCCAGCAGCCAGCGGGACAGCCAGACCGAGCAGTACTTC.

The chain is built from TRBV15 and TRBJ2-7, with 7 nucleotides matching TRBD2. V was clipped by 5 bases and J by 0 bases; unmatched bases: 4. The CDR3 extends over 14 amino acids. Germline V gene lookup returns CDR1 LNHNV and CDR2 YYDKDF (reference sequence). The CDR3 bases are TGTGCCACCAGCGGGGGAGGGCGCTCCTACGAGCAGTACTTC. Its protein is CATSGGGRSYEQYF. Full variable domain (rest looked up from reference TRBV15 and TRBJ2-7): DAMVIQNPRYQVTQFGKPVTLSCSQTLNHNVMYWYQQKSSQAPKLLFHYYDKDFNNEADTPDNFQSRRPNTSFCFLDIRSPGLGDTAMYLCATSGGGRSYEQYFGPGTRLTVT.

This sequence joins TRBV28 and TRBJ2-3; D possibly corresponds to TRBD2 (5 bases). The V end lost 4 bases, the J end lost 5 bases, and 10 bases lay between the germline ends. The CDR3 is made up of 13 amino acids. CDR1 MDHEN and CDR2 SYDVKM come from the germline V gene. The CDR3 sequence: CASSSRRVDTQYF. In DNA form, the CDR3 reads TGTGCCAGCAGTTCCCGGCGGGTAGATACGCAGTATTTT.

This clonotype was observed at least ten times. The chain joins TRBV12-3 or TRBV12-4 to TRBJ2-1, with TRBD1 matching over 12 bases. The CDR3 sequence is 15 residues long. Trimming at V came to 2 bases and at J to 7 bases, leaving 3 bases not matched to a gene. CDR3 nucleotides: TGTGCCAGCAGTTTACTGGGACAGGGGGCGAATGAGCAGTTCTTC. Its protein is CASSLLGQGANEQFF.

This clonotype occurred a few times. The V gene is TRBV7-2, the J gene TRBJ1-5; D gene uncertain. The CDR3 sequence is 14 residues long. V lost 3 bases and J lost 7, with 13 bases in between. Germline lookup yields CDR1 SGHTA and CDR2 FQGNSA. CDR3 bases: TGTGCCAGCAGCTTCGGACTAGGTGAACAGCCCCAGCATTTT. Translation gives CASSFGLGEQPQHF.

This rearrangement joins TRBV28 to TRBJ2-7, with 9 bases that match TRBD1. This CDR3 has 15 residues. The V gene's germline CDR1 is MDHEN and CDR2 SYDVKM. With V trimmed by 6 bases and J by 3 bases, 9 bases remained unmatched. The CDR3 coding sequence is TGTGCCAGCAGGGAACCGGGACAGGGAAACTACGAGCAGTACTTC. Its protein product is CASREPGQGNYEQYF.